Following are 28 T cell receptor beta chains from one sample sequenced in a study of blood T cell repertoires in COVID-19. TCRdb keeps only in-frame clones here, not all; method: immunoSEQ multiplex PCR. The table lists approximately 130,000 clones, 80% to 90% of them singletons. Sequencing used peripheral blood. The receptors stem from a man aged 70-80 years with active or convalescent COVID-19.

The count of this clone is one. The CDR3 nucleotides are TGTGCCAGCAGCACCAGACAGAACACTGAAGCTTTCTTT. Residues: CASSTRQNTEAFF. V and J are TRBV6-4 and TRBJ1-1; no firm D call. The CDR3 extends over 13 amino acids. Trimming stripped 6 bases from V and 1 base from J, with 9 bases between. From germline, CDR1 is MRHNA and CDR2 SNTAGT.

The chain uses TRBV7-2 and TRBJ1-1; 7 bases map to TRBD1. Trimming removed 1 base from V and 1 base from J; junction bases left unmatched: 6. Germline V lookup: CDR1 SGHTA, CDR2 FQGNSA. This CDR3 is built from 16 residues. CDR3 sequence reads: CASSLVGSGGNTEAFF. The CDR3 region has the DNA TGTGCCAGCAGCTTAGTGGGGTCAGGGGGGAACACTGAAGCTTTCTTT.

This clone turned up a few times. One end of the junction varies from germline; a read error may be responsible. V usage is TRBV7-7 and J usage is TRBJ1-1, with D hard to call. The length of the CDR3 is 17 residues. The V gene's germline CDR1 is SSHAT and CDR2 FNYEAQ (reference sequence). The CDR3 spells CASSLWTPGSMNTEAFF. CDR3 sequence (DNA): TGTGCTAGCAGCTTATGGACCCCGGGATCCATGAACACTGAAGCTTTCTTT.

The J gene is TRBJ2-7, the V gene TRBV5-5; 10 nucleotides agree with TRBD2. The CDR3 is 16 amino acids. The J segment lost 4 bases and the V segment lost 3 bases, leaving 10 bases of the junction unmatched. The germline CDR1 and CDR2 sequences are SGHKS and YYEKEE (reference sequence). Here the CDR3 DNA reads TGTGCCAGCAGCTCCTCCCCTAGCGGGAGAGAATACGAGCAGTACTTC. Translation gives CASSSSPSGREYEQYF.

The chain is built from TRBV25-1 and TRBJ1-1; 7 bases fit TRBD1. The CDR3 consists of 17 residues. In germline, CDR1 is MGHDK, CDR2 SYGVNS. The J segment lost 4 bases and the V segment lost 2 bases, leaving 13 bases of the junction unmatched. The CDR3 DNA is TGTGCCAGCAGTGAAGCGTGGGTCGGACAGGCAGGCACTGAAGCTTTCTTT. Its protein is CASSEAWVGQAGTEAFF.

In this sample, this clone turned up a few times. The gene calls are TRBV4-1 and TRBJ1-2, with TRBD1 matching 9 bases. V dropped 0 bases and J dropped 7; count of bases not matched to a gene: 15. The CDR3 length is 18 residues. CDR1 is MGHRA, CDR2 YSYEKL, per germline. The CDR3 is CASSQDPGVDRGGRGYTF. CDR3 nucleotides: TGCGCCAGCAGCCAAGATCCGGGGGTGGACAGGGGCGGTCGTGGCTACACCTTC.

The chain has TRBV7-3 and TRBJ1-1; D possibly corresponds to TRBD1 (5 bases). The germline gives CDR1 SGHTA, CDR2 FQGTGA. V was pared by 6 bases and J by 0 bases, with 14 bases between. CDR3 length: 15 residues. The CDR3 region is CASRAQGGVNTEAFF. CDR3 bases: TGTGCCAGCAGAGCCCAGGGAGGGGTGAACACTGAAGCTTTCTTT.

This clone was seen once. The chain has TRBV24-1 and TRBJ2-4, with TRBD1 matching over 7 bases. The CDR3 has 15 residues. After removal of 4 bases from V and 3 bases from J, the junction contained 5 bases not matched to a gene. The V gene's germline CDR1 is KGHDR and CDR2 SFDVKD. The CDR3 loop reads CATSEEGAHKNIQYF. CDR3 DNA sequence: TGTGCCACCAGTGAAGAGGGGGCGCACAAAAACATTCAGTACTTC.

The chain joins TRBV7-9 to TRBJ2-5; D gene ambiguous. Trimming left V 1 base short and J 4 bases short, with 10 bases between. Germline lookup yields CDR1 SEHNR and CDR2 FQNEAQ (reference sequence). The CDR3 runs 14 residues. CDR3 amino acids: CASSLGAQAETQYF. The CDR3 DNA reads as TGTGCCAGCAGCTTAGGGGCTCAGGCAGAGACCCAGTACTTC.

Written as DNA, the CDR3 is TGTGCCAGCACCCCATTGACAGGTTGGACTGAAGCTTTCTTT. Encoded protein: CASTPLTGWTEAFF. The J gene is TRBJ1-1, the V gene TRBV2; D perhaps matches TRBD1 (6 bases). CDR3 length equals 14 residues. Germline CDR1 reads SNHLY; CDR2 reads FYNNEI. Trimming stripped 7 bases from V and 5 bases from J, with 17 bases between.

The chain's CDR3 is CASSPGTPYQPQHF. In DNA, the CDR3 is TGTGCCAGCAGTCCGGGAACCCCCTATCAGCCCCAGCATTTT. The V gene is TRBV6-5, the J gene TRBJ1-5, with D uncertain. V was cut by 5 bases and J by 5 bases, with 13 bases left in between. Germline lookup yields CDR1 MNHEY and CDR2 SVGAGI. CDR3 length equals 14 residues.

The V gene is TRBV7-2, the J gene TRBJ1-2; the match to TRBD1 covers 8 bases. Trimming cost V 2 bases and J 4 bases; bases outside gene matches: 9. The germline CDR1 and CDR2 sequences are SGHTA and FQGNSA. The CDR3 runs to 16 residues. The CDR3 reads CASSLQPTGDGYGYTF. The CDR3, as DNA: TGTGCCAGCAGCTTACAACCGACAGGGGACGGCTATGGCTACACCTTC.

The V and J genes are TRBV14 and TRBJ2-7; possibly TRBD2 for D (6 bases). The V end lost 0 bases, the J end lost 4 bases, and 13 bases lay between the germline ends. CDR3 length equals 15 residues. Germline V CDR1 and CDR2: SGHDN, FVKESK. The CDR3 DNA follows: TGTGCCAGCAGCCAAGAGGAGGGTCTGGGATACGAGCAGTACTTC. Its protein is CASSQEEGLGYEQYF. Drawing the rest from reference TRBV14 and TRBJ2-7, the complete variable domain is EAGVTQFPSHSVIEKGQTVTLRCDPISGHDNLYWYRRVMGKEIKFLLHFVKESKQDESGMPNNRFLAERTGGTYSTLKVQPAELEDSGVYFCASSQEEGLGYEQYFGPGTRLTVT.

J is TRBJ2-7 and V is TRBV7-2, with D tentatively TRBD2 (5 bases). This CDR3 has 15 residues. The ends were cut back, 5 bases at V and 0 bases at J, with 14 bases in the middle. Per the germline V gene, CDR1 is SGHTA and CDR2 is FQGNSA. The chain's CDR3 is CASSPRRVSSYEQYF. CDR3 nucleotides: TGTGCCAGCAGCCCGAGGCGGGTTAGCTCCTACGAGCAGTACTTC.

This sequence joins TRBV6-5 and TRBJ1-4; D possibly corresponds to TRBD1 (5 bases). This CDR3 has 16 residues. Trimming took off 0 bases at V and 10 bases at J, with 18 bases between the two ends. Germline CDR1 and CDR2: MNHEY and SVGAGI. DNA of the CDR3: TGTGCCAGCAGTTACTCAACGGAGCTCGGGGGAGGAAAACTGTTTTTT. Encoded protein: CASSYSTELGGGKLFF.

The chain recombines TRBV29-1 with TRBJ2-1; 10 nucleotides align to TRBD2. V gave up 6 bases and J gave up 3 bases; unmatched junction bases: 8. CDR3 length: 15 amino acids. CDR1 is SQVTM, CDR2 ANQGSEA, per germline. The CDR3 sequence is CSVGASGRIYNEQFF. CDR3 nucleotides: TGCAGCGTGGGGGCTAGCGGGAGAATCTACAATGAGCAGTTCTTC.

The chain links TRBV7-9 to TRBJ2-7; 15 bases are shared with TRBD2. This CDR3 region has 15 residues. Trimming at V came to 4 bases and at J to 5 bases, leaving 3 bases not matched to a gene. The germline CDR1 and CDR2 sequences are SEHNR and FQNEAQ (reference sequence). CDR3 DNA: TGTGCCAGCAGCTATGGGACTAGCGGGAGGAACGAGCAGTACTTC. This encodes CASSYGTSGRNEQYF.

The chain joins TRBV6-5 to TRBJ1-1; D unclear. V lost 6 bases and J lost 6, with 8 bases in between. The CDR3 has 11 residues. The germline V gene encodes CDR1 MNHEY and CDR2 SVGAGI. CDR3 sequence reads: CASSLRAEAFF. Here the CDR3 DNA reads TGTGCCAGCAGCCTTCGCGCTGAAGCTTTCTTT.

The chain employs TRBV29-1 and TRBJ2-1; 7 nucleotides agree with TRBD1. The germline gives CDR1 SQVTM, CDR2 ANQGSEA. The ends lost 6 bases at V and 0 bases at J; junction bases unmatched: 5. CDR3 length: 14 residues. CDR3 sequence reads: CSVGQESSYNEQFF. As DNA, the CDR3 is TGCAGCGTCGGACAGGAGTCCTCCTACAATGAGCAGTTCTTC.

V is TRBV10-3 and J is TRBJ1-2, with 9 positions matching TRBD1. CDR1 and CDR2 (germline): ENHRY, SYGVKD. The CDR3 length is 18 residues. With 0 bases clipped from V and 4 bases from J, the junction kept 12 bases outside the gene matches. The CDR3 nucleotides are TGTGCCATCAGTGAGTCGATTGGCACAGGGGGCGCCGGCTATGGCTACACCTTC. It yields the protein CAISESIGTGGAGYGYTF.

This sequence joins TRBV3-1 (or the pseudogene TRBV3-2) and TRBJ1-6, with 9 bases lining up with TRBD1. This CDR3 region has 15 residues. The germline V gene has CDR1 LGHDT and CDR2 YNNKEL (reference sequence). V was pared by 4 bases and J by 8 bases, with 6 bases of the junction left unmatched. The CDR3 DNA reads TGTGCCAGCAGCCCACAGGACAGGGGTTATTCACCCCTCCACTTT. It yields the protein CASSPQDRGYSPLHF.

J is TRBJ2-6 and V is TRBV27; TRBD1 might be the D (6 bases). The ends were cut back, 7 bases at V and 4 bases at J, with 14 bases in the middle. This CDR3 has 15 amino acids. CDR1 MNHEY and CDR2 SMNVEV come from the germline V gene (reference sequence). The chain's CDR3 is CASTKNREGANVLTF. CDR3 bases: TGTGCCAGCACCAAGAACAGGGAAGGGGCCAACGTCCTGACTTTC.

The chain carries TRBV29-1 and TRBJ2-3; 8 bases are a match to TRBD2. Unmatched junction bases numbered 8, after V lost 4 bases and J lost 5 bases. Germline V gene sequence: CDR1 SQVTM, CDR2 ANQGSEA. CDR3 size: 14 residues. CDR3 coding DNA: TGCAGCGTTGGTGGGACTAGTTCAAAAGATACGCAGTATTTT. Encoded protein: CSVGGTSSKDTQYF.

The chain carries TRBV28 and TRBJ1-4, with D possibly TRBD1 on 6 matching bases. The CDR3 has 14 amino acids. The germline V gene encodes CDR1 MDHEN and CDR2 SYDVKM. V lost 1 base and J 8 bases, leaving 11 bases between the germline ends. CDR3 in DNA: TGTGCCAGCAGTTTATCTGGGGGCGACGAAAAACTGTTTTTT. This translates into CASSLSGGDEKLFF.

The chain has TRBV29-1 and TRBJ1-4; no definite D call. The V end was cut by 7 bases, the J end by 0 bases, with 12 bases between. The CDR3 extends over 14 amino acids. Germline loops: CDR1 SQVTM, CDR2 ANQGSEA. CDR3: CSAKRAPTNEKLFF. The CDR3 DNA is TGCAGCGCCAAGAGAGCTCCAACTAATGAAAAACTGTTTTTT.

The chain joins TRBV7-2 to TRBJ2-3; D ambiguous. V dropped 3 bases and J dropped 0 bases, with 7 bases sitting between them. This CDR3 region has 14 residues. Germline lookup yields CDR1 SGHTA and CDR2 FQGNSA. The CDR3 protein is CASSFPESTDTQYF. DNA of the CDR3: TGTGCCAGCAGCTTTCCGGAGAGCACAGATACGCAGTATTTT.

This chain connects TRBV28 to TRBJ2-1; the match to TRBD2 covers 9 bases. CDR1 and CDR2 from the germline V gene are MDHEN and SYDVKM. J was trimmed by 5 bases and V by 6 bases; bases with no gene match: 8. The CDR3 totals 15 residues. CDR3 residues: CASRTSGRIHNEQFF. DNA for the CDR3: TGTGCCAGCAGAACAAGCGGGAGGATCCACAATGAGCAGTTCTTC.

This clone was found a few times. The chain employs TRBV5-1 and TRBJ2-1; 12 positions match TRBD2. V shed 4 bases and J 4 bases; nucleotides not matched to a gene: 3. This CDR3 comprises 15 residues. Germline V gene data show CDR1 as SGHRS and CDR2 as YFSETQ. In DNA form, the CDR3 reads TGCGCCAGCAGCGCGACTAGCGGGAGATACAATGAGCAGTTCTTC. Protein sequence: CASSATSGRYNEQFF.